The rows below give T cell receptor beta chains drawn from one sample of a study of T-cell reconstitution after alpha-beta-depleted transplantation in children. TCRdb itself ran the PCR reads through MiXCR, one entry per CDR3 protein. The table lists about 980,000 distinct CDR3 sequences, roughly 31% of them singletons. This sample comprised PBMCs, mostly from graft donor cells, obtained 360 days after TCRalphabeta/CD19-depleted stem cell transplant. These receptors originate from a boy under two years old who had a stem cell transplant for SCID, so the T cells may come from the graft donor. Each CDR3 is given with its conserved first and last residue. The D gene is left open where the match is weak. Not all rows give a size; the values are once, few, many and, for expanded clones, a class.

TRBV6-1	NA	few	TRBJ2-3	CASSGLARTDTQYF	TGTGCCAGCAGCGGACTTGCCCGCACAGATACGCAGTATTTT
TRBV12-3/TRBV12-4	TRBD1	few	TRBJ1-3	CASSPTGQINTIYF	TGTGCCAGCAGTCCCACGGGACAGATAAACACCATATATTTT
TRBV6-5	NA	few	TRBJ2-3	CASSSRPRTATDTQYF	TGTGCCAGCAGTTCCAGACCACGGACAGCCACAGATACGCAGTATTTT
TRBV18	NA	few	TRBJ2-7	CASSRSRDTSFPYEQYF	TGTGCCAGCTCACGGAGCCGGGACACTTCCTTTCCCTACGAGCAGTACTTC
TRBV12-3/TRBV12-4	TRBD1	few	TRBJ2-5	CASTLFDRGDTQYF	TGTGCCAGCACCCTTTTTGACAGGGGAGATACCCAGTACTTC
TRBV12-3/TRBV12-4	NA	NA	TRBJ2-6	CASNVKPGANVLTF	TGTGCCAGCAACGTGAAGCCTGGGGCCAACGTCCTGACTTTC
TRBV2	NA	NA	TRBJ2-7	CATKPGLEYF	TGTGCCACCAAACCGGGACTGGAGTACTTC
TRBV6-7	TRBD2	NA	TRBJ2-1	CASSQGCREGLNEQFF	TGTGCCAGCAGTCAGGGCTGCCGGGAGGGCCTGAATGAGCAGTTCTTC
TRBV6-1	NA	once	TRBJ1-6	CASRPPVSGNSPLHF	TGTGCCAGCAGGCCCCCCGTAAGCGGGAATTCACCCCTCCACTTT
TRBV2	TRBD2	once	TRBJ2-3	CAISSPGIVAGATDTQYF	TGTGCCATCAGTTCCCCGGGGATTGTAGCGGGGGCCACAGATACGCAGTATTTT
TRBV5-1	NA	few	TRBJ2-3	CASSSRPGASTDTQYF	TGCGCCAGCAGCTCCCGCCCCGGGGCTAGCACAGATACGCAGTATTTT
TRBV5-1	NA	few	TRBJ2-1	CASSFPGWNSYNEQFF	TGCGCCAGCAGCTTTCCAGGGTGGAACTCCTACAATGAGCAGTTCTTC
TRBV29-1	TRBD2	NA	TRBJ2-2	CSVEGLDTGELFF	TGCAGCGTTGAGGGACTAGACACCGGGGAGCTGTTTTTT
TRBV19	NA	once	TRBJ2-3	CATSRGRLDTQYF	TGTGCCACGAGCCGGGGCCGGTTAGATACGCAGTATTTT
TRBV4-3	NA	few	TRBJ2-2	CASSQDPFNTGELFF	TGCGCCAGCAGCCAAGATCCCTTTAACACCGGGGAGCTGTTTTTT
TRBV19	TRBD1	NA	TRBJ2-7	CASSGAQGELIYEQYF	TGTGCCAGTAGTGGGGCCCAGGGGGAACTCATCTACGAGCAGTACTTC
TRBV20-1	NA	NA	TRBJ2-5	CSATGLQETQYF	TGCAGTGCTACGGGGCTCCAAGAGACCCAGTACTTC
TRBV6-5	TRBD2	NA	TRBJ2-1	CASSYEGAGGPNEQFF	TGTGCCAGCAGTTACGAGGGAGCGGGGGGGCCAAATGAGCAGTTCTTC
TRBV12-3/TRBV12-4	NA	NA	TRBJ2-2	CASSPPRSRWAGELFF	TGTGCCAGCAGTCCCCCAAGGTCTCGGTGGGCCGGGGAGCTGTTTTTT
TRBV12-3/TRBV12-4	NA	NA	TRBJ1-2	CASSLGEGLGGYTF	TGTGCCAGCAGTTTAGGCGAGGGTTTGGGTGGCTACACCTTC
TRBV5-1	TRBD1	NA	TRBJ2-2	CASRRTGETGELFF	TGCGCCAGCAGACGAACAGGGGAAACCGGGGAGCTGTTTTTT
TRBV5-1	NA	NA	TRBJ1-1	CASRGVRGANTEAFF	TGCGCCAGCAGGGGAGTTAGGGGAGCGAACACTGAAGCTTTCTTT
TRBV7-4	TRBD1	many	TRBJ1-3	CASSLAGTGSGNTIYF	TGTGCCAGCAGCTTAGCCGGGACAGGGTCTGGAAACACCATATATTTT
TRBV12-5	NA	NA	TRBJ2-1	CASGLLQGGLVREQFF	TGTGCTAGTGGTTTGCTCCAGGGGGGTCTGGTTCGCGAGCAGTTCTTC
TRBV12-3/TRBV12-4	NA	few	TRBJ1-1	CASTLGGSEAFF	TGTGCCAGCACCCTCGGGGGAAGCGAAGCTTTCTTT
TRBV19	NA	NA	TRBJ1-1	CASSAITANTEAFF	TGTGCCAGTAGTGCGATTACAGCGAACACTGAAGCTTTCTTT
TRBV12-3/TRBV12-4	NA	NA	TRBJ1-6	CASSPRERGNSPLHF	TGTGCCAGCAGTCCTAGGGAGCGGGGTAATTCACCCCTCCACTTT
TRBV7-6	NA	few	TRBJ2-5	CASSPLGVSGETQYF	TGTGCCAGCAGCCCATTAGGGGTTAGCGGAGAGACCCAGTACTTC
TRBV5-1	NA	few	TRBJ2-7	CASSFSGASEQYF	TGCGCCAGCAGCTTCTCGGGGGCAAGCGAGCAGTACTTC
TRBV5-6	TRBD1	NA	TRBJ2-2	CASSLGYWTGIPGELFF	TGTGCCAGCAGCTTGGGATATTGGACAGGGATCCCCGGGGAGCTGTTTTTT
TRBV30	NA	NA	TRBJ2-2	CACPPRGNTGELFF	TGTGCCTGCCCCCCCCGGGGGAACACCGGGGAGCTGTTTTTT
TRBV12-3/TRBV12-4	TRBD1	few	TRBJ1-2	CASSGRQGKYYGYTF	TGTGCCAGCAGTGGAAGACAGGGGAAGTACTATGGCTACACCTTC
TRBV28	NA	NA	TRBJ2-5	CASSLGLAELQETQYF	TGTGCCAGCAGTTTAGGATTAGCGGAACTCCAAGAGACCCAGTACTTC
TRBV5-1	NA	NA	TRBJ2-3	CASTPPEVGTDTQYF	TGCGCCAGCACCCCCCCCGAGGTTGGTACAGATACGCAGTATTTT
TRBV4-1	NA	NA	TRBJ1-1	CASSPYFLGPSTEAFF	TGCGCCAGCAGCCCGTACTTCTTGGGCCCCTCGACGGAAGCTTTCTTT
TRBV7-2	TRBD2	NA	TRBJ2-1	CASSPPGLAGFGEQFF	TGTGCCAGCAGCCCCCCCGGGCTAGCGGGCTTTGGGGAGCAGTTCTTC
TRBV20-1	NA	NA	TRBJ1-2	CSARVGGPRNYGYTF	TGCAGTGCTAGAGTGGGAGGGCCGAGGAACTATGGCTACACCTTC
TRBV5-5	NA	few	TRBJ2-1	CASSLATEVNEQFF	TGTGCCAGCAGCTTGGCAACCGAGGTTAATGAGCAGTTCTTC
TRBV4-3	TRBD1	NA	TRBJ1-1	CASSQKFAGTVNRNTEAFF	TGCGCCAGCAGCCAAAAATTTGCCGGGACAGTAAACCGGAACACTGAAGCTTTCTTT
TRBV6-1	TRBD1	NA	TRBJ2-1	CASSRRPTGENEQFF	TGTGCCAGCAGCCGCCGTCCGACAGGGGAAAATGAGCAGTTCTTC
TRBV4-1	NA	NA	TRBJ1-1	CASTWAIKATEAFF	TGCGCCAGCACCTGGGCCATCAAGGCGACTGAAGCTTTCTTT
TRBV4-2	TRBD1	NA	TRBJ1-5	CASSSRDSLGPQHF	TGTGCCAGCAGCTCCCGGGACAGCCTTGGGCCCCAGCATTTT
TRBV12-3/TRBV12-4	TRBD1	NA	TRBJ2-4	CASSRTGPQYF	TGTGCCAGCAGCAGGACAGGGCCCCAGTACTTC
TRBV3-1	NA	few	TRBJ2-7	CASSWQGTYYEQYF	TGTGCCAGCAGCTGGCAGGGGACCTACTACGAGCAGTACTTC
TRBV7-8	TRBD2	NA	TRBJ2-3	CASSRLAGFDTDTQYF	TGTGCCAGCAGCCGACTAGCGGGCTTTGATACAGATACGCAGTATTTT
TRBV12-3/TRBV12-4	NA	few	TRBJ2-7	CASSPRGLPSRYEQYF	TGTGCCAGCAGTCCGCGGGGACTTCCCTCCCGCTACGAGCAGTACTTC
TRBV3-1	NA	few	TRBJ1-1	CASTQTQNTEAFF	TGTGCCAGCACCCAGACACAGAACACTGAAGCTTTCTTT
TRBV20-1	TRBD2	NA	TRBJ2-3	CSAPLAGSTDTQYF	TGCAGTGCTCCACTAGCGGGGAGCACAGATACGCAGTATTTT
TRBV25-1	NA	NA	TRBJ1-4	CASSRAGSGEKLFF	TGTGCCAGCAGTCGGGCAGGCTCTGGTGAAAAACTGTTTTTT
TRBV5-6	TRBD2	few	TRBJ2-3	CASKASGKSTDTQYF	TGTGCCAGCAAGGCGAGCGGGAAGAGCACAGATACGCAGTATTTT
TRBV20-1	TRBD1	few	TRBJ2-3	CSAQGGQGVTDTQYF	TGCAGTGCTCAGGGGGGACAGGGAGTCACAGATACGCAGTATTTT
TRBV27	NA	few	TRBJ2-7	CASRGLGQGSGEQYF	TGTGCCAGCAGAGGCCTGGGGCAGGGGAGTGGGGAGCAGTACTTC
TRBV28	TRBD1	NA	TRBJ2-5	CASSLWAGGEETQYF	TGTGCCAGCAGTTTATGGGCAGGGGGCGAGGAGACCCAGTACTTC
TRBV7-2	NA	NA	TRBJ2-1	CAGSRPISYNEQFF	TGTGCCGGCTCACGACCGATCTCCTACAATGAGCAGTTCTTC
TRBV12-3/TRBV12-4	TRBD1	few	TRBJ1-5	CASSRTGLNQPQHF	TGTGCCAGCAGTAGGACAGGGTTGAATCAGCCCCAGCATTTT